This T cell receptor (beta chain) was recorded in a study of molecular identifiers for immune sequencing clone quantification. Study-wide background: Replicate experiments took RNA from about 20,000 or 100,000 naive CD8 cells, divided it five ways and sequenced four. Notes on the study in general: Clonotypes topping 20 RNA copies carried over 97% of effector molecules but under 1% of naive ones.

Concerning this clonotype: Its specificity is unknown. A clone one base away is much larger, so this may be a read error.

TCRdb reprocessed the PCR reads with MiXCR, giving one entry per CDR3 protein. The sample gives around 480,000 distinct CDR3 sequences, about a fifth of which show up once; 0.7% to 0.95% is in the top ten. Per germline, CDR1 ENHRY and CDR2 SYGVKD. This CDR3 is built from 13 residues. Material: naive CD8+ T cells from blood, with Jurkat cell RNA spiked in. Subset given: FACS-sorted CD8+CD4-CCR7+CD45RA+ naive T cells. The sequence came from a human donor in good health. Some libraries in this study had Jurkat cell RNA spiked in. The chain has TRBV10-3 and TRBJ2-2; weak D call: TRBD2 (5 bases). Here the CDR3 DNA reads TGTGCCATCAGTGATGAATACACCGGGAAGCTGTTTTTT. Amino acid sequence: CAISDEYTGKLFF.